The 19 T cell receptor beta chains presented below share a single source sample, sequenced in a study of immune characterization of retroperitoneal liposarcoma. TCRdb reanalysed the PCR reads using MiXCR and keeps one entry per CDR3 protein. Counted here are more than 10,000 distinct CDR3 sequences, about 26% occurring once; the ten biggest clones make up about 9%. Sequencing input: tumor tissue. The receptors here all came from a female donor with retroperitoneal liposarcoma.

This clonotype showed up just a few times. The chain joins TRBV6-6 to TRBJ1-2; D ambiguous. Trimming left V 0 bases short and J 4 bases short, with 6 bases between. The germline V gene encodes CDR1 MNHNY and CDR2 SVGAGI (reference sequence). The CDR3 is 13 amino acids. CDR3 sequence: CASSYSRGYGYTF. DNA of the CDR3: TGTGCCAGCAGTTACTCGAGAGGCTATGGCTACACCTTC.

V and J are TRBV24-1 and TRBJ2-1, with D tentatively TRBD2 (5 bases). This CDR3 region has 16 residues. The V gene lost 4 bases and the J gene lost 13 bases, with 25 bases spanning the gap. Germline values: CDR1 KGHDR, CDR2 SFDVKD. CDR3 sequence: CATSDPQDGERETQFF. DNA for the CDR3: TGTGCCACCAGTGACCCCCAAGACGGGGAACGAGAGACCCAGTTCTTC.

CDR3 sequence: CASSLGLGAKNIQYF. The CDR3 DNA is TGTGCCAGCAGCTTAGGACTAGGTGCAAAAAACATTCAGTACTTC. The rearrangement links TRBV7-3 to TRBJ2-5; TRBD2 agrees at 7 bases. TRBJ2-4 explains the end of the DNA better; the J call may be wrong. Germline CDR1 SGHTA, CDR2 FQGTGA. This CDR3 has 15 amino acids.

This clonotype was seen many times. The J gene is TRBJ2-1, the V gene TRBV11-1; perhaps D is TRBD1 or TRBD2 (5 bases each). Looked up from germline, CDR1 is SGHAT and CDR2 is FQDESV (reference sequence). There are 15 residues in the CDR3. V dropped 1 base and J dropped 6 bases, with 13 bases sitting between them. As DNA, the CDR3 is TGTGCCAGCAGCTTAGTATGGGGACCAGGCAATGAGCAGTTCTTC. Translation: CASSLVWGPGNEQFF.

In regard to this clonotype: This may stem from a read error, because a much larger clone lies one nucleotide away. This CDR3 fails to terminate in the conserved phenylalanine or tryptophan, so it likely reflects a read error. V usage is TRBV6-1 and J usage is TRBJ2-1; D unclear. Germline loops: CDR1 MNHNS, CDR2 SASEGT. CDR3 length: 14 residues. V lost 5 bases and J 10 bases, leaving 18 bases between the germline ends. The CDR3 is CASSSGLINGEQFS. The CDR3 bases are TGTGCCAGCAGTTCTGGGTTAATCAACGGCGAGCAGTTCTCC.

The chain couples TRBV7-2 to TRBJ2-1; tentative D call: TRBD2 (5 bases). The CDR3 is made up of 16 amino acids. Trimming cost V 4 bases and J 13 bases, with 26 bases left between them. Looked up from germline, CDR1 is SGHTA and CDR2 is FQGNSA. CDR3 DNA sequence: TGTGCCAGCAGCTCGGGCGGGTCCCCAATAGGAGAGACCCAGTTCTTC. Translating gives CASSSGGSPIGETQFF.

The V and J genes are TRBV6-6 and TRBJ2-7, with 9 bases identical to TRBD2. This CDR3 comprises 14 residues. CDR1 MNHNY and CDR2 SVGAGI come from the germline V gene (reference sequence). V shed 2 bases and J 3 bases; nucleotides not matched to a gene: 2. The CDR3 DNA is TGTGCCAGCAGTTACGGGACTAGCTTCTACGAGCAGTACTTC. Amino acid sequence: CASSYGTSFYEQYF.

This clonotype ranks as medium-sized (0.01 to 0.1%). The rearrangement joins TRBV12-3 or TRBV12-4 to TRBJ2-2; 10 positions agree with TRBD2. V gave up 6 bases and J gave up 7 bases; unmatched junction bases: 20. This CDR3 contains 19 residues. CDR3 region: CASRETSGSSKSRVGELFF. DNA for the CDR3: TGTGCCAGCAGGGAGACTAGCGGGTCGTCAAAAAGTCGGGTCGGGGAGCTGTTTTTT.

As regards this clonotype: A much larger clone differs from this one at a single base, so this may be a read error. The chain has TRBV6-1 and TRBJ2-1; 11 bases align to TRBD2. CDR1 MNHNS and CDR2 SASEGT come from the germline V gene. The CDR3 is 13 amino acids. The CDR3 DNA sequence: TGTGCCAGCAGTCTAGCGGGGGGCTACGAGCAGCTCTTC. It codes for CASSLAGGYEQLF.

With regard to this clonotype: At one boundary the junction diverges from the germline segment, which might be a read error. The chain links TRBV5-3 to TRBJ2-3; 10 bases fit TRBD2. TRBV5-3 is an ORF; its function is uncertain. The CDR3 has 16 amino acids. In DNA form, the CDR3 reads TGTGCCAGCAGCTCCGGACTAGCGGCGATGGGAGATACGCAGTATTTT. This codes for CASSSGLAAMGDTQYF.

This clonotype has a count of ten or more. The chain uses TRBV11-2 and TRBJ2-5; 7 bases fit TRBD1. V dropped 5 bases and J dropped 4; count of bases not matched to a gene: 7. The V gene's germline CDR1 is SGHAT and CDR2 FQNNGV. CDR3 length: 14 residues. CDR3 DNA sequence: TGTGCCAGCAGCCACAGGGGCGTATCAGAGACCCAGTACTTC. It yields the protein CASSHRGVSETQYF.

The V and J genes are TRBV6-1 and TRBJ2-5; 13 bases are shared with TRBD2. Germline CDR1 MNHNS, CDR2 SASEGT. This CDR3 comprises 15 residues. The V and J ends lost 2 bases and 11 bases, in that order; junction bases with no gene match: 8. CDR3: CASSERTSGSWEQYF. In DNA, the CDR3 is TGTGCCAGCAGTGAAAGGACTAGCGGGAGCTGGGAGCAGTACTTC.

The gene calls are TRBV7-8 and TRBJ2-4, with D maybe TRBD1 (6 bases). The J call may be wrong; the DNA end is better matched by TRBJ2-1. Per the germline V gene, CDR1 is SGHVS and CDR2 is FQNEAQ. This CDR3 has 16 amino acids. CDR3 DNA sequence: TGTGCCAGCAGCGCCCGGTTACAGGGTACGGACAATGAGCAGTTCTTC. It is translated as CASSARLQGTDNEQFF.

This clonotype was detected many times. The J gene is TRBJ2-1, the V gene TRBV11-3; 8 bases map to TRBD2. Trimming took 1 base from V and 6 from J; bases not matched to a gene: 5. This CDR3 contains 15 residues. The germline gives CDR1 SGHNT, CDR2 YENEEA. The DNA of the CDR3 is TGTGCCAGCAGCTTAGTCCTCCTAGCGGGCAATGAGCAGTTCTTC. Translation: CASSLVLLAGNEQFF.

This clonotype was detected only a few times. The chain carries TRBV6-6 and TRBJ1-2; 11 bases map to TRBD1. The CDR3 totals 16 residues. The V and J ends lost 2 bases and 5 bases, in that order; junction bases with no gene match: 7. Germline V CDR1 and CDR2: MNHNY, SVGAGI (reference sequence). DNA of the CDR3: TGTGCCAGCAGTTACACTAGGACAGGGGGCGGATATGGCTACACCTTC. It is translated as CASSYTRTGGGYGYTF.

J is TRBJ1-1 and V is TRBV28; D perhaps matches TRBD1 (5 bases). The germline CDR1 and CDR2 sequences are MDHEN and SYDVKM. Trimming stripped 5 bases from V and 0 bases from J, with 10 bases between. CDR3 length: 14 amino acids. CDR3 amino acids: CASSVQGVNTEAFF. CDR3 bases: TGTGCCAGCAGTGTCCAGGGAGTGAACACTGAAGCTTTCTTT. Drawing the rest from reference TRBV28 and TRBJ1-1, the complete variable domain is DVKVTQSSRYLVKRTGEKVFLECVQDMDHENMFWYRQDPGLGLRLIYFSYDVKMKEKGDIPEGYSVSREKKERFSLILESASTNQTSMYLCASSVQGVNTEAFFGQGTRLTVV.

This clonotype was picked up a small number of times. This chain links TRBV7-3 with TRBJ2-1; tentative D call: TRBD1 (6 bases). V lost 6 bases, J lost 1 base, and 13 bases lay in between. Germline V gene sequence: CDR1 SGHTA, CDR2 FQGTGA. The CDR3 is made up of 15 amino acids. CDR3 sequence (DNA): TGTGCCAGCAGTCCCATAGGGGGATCCTACAATGAGCAGTTCTTC. Translated, it gives CASSPIGGSYNEQFF.

As for this clonotype: At one end the junction does not follow the germline gene, possibly because of a read error. The CDR3 nucleotides are TGTGCTAGCAGCTTCGGACTAGCGGGAGGGAGAAATGAGCAGTTCTTC. It is translated as CASSFGLAGGRNEQFF. The rearrangement joins TRBV7-6 to TRBJ2-1; 15 bases fit TRBD2. CDR1 and CDR2 from the germline V gene are SGHVS and FNYEAQ. The CDR3 extends over 16 amino acids.

The chain is built from TRBV6-5 and TRBJ2-1, with D uncertain. CDR1 is MNHEY and CDR2 is SVGAGI in the germline V gene. CDR3 length equals 13 residues. V lost 0 bases and J 9 bases, leaving 9 bases between the germline ends. CDR3 in DNA: TGTGCCAGCAGTTACTCCCACGTAAGTGAGCAGTTCTTC. This codes for CASSYSHVSEQFF.